This entry lists 31 T cell receptor beta chains sequenced from one sample in a study of T cells in Graves' hyperthyroidism and ophthalmopathy. Researchers amplified the TCR beta CDR3 regions from RNA transcripts. HTBI primers were the set used in a first-round RT-PCR of the TCR CDR3. MiXCR, run by TCRdb on the multiplex PCR reads, gives a single entry per CDR3 protein. The sample contains 650,000 to 750,000 distinct CDR3 sequences, approximately 14% of which appear only once. The sample consisted of blood. The receptors come from a young woman with Graves' hyperthyroidism.

The sample holds a few counts of this clonotype. The V gene is TRBV7-3, the J gene TRBJ2-3; TRBD2 matches at 8 bases. This CDR3 spans 16 amino acids. Per the germline V gene, CDR1 is SGHTA and CDR2 is FQGTGA. With 8 bases clipped from V and 3 bases from J, the junction kept 13 bases outside the gene matches. The CDR3 coding sequence is TGTGCCAGCCGGAAGGGCCCAGCGGGAGCAACAGATACGCAGTATTTT. Amino acids: CASRKGPAGATDTQYF.

In this sample, this clonotype turned up many times. In DNA, the CDR3 is TGCAGTGCTAGATACTGGGGGTGGGGGAGGCGGGAAGAGACCCAGTACTTC. It translates to CSARYWGWGRREETQYF. The V and J genes are TRBV20-1 and TRBJ2-5; D possibly corresponds to TRBD2 (6 bases). This CDR3 has 17 amino acids. Trimming left V 2 bases short and J 3 bases short, with 22 bases between. Germline V CDR1 and CDR2: DFQATT, SNEGSKA (reference sequence).

This clonotype was detected many times. The J gene is TRBJ1-1, the V gene TRBV2; the D gene is possibly TRBD1 (5 bases). There are 15 residues in the CDR3. Trimming removed 6 bases at V and 3 bases at J, with 17 bases between. Germline-derived CDR1 and CDR2 are SNHLY and FYNNEI. The CDR3 DNA reads as TGTGCCAGCAGGGAGGTTGGAGGGGCTGACACTGAAGCTTTCTTT. Translation gives CASREVGGADTEAFF.

This clonotype has ten or more counts. The gene calls are TRBV5-6 and TRBJ2-7; D unclear. The CDR3 sequence is 14 residues long. The V gene lost 3 bases and the J gene lost 2 bases, with 12 bases spanning the gap. Per germline, CDR1 SGHDT and CDR2 YYEEEE. Written as DNA, the CDR3 is TGTGCCAGCAGCTCCGGACGGACGACCTACGAGCAGTACTTC. Its protein product is CASSSGRTTYEQYF.

This chain connects TRBV19 to TRBJ1-6, with 9 bases aligning to TRBD1. Looked up from germline, CDR1 is LNHDA and CDR2 is SQIVND (reference sequence). The ends lost 6 bases at V and 10 bases at J; junction bases unmatched: 7. The CDR3 sequence is 14 residues long. The CDR3 spells CASSGDRERSPLHF. The CDR3 DNA follows: TGTGCCAGTAGCGGGGACAGGGAAAGGTCACCCCTCCACTTT.

This chain uses TRBV2 with TRBJ1-6; no clear D gene. Germline CDR1 and CDR2: SNHLY and FYNNEI. This CDR3 is 18 amino acids long. The ends were cut back, 0 bases at V and 2 bases at J, with 14 bases in the middle. The CDR3 spells CASSEADRVGTYNSPLHF. The CDR3 DNA reads as TGTGCCAGCAGTGAAGCAGATCGGGTGGGGACCTATAATTCACCCCTCCACTTT. The entire variable domain, with the rest obtained from reference TRBV2 and TRBJ1-6, is as follows: EPEVTQTPSHQVTQMGQEVILRCVPISNHLYFYWYRQILGQKVEFLVSFYNNEISEKSEIFDDQFSVERPDGSNFTLKIRSTKLEDSAMYFCASSEADRVGTYNSPLHFGNGTRLTVT.

This clonotype has at least ten counts. This chain joins TRBV5-8 and TRBJ2-5, with 11 bases lining up with TRBD1. This CDR3 is built from 14 residues. The germline V gene has CDR1 SGHTS and CDR2 YDEGEE. The V and J ends lost 4 bases and 5 bases, in that order; junction bases with no gene match: 4. Here the CDR3 reads CASSVDRGRETQYF. The CDR3 nucleotides are TGTGCCAGCAGCGTGGACAGGGGGCGTGAGACCCAGTACTTC.

In this sample, this clonotype turned up many times. The gene calls are TRBV18 and TRBJ1-5; D unresolved. This CDR3 is 14 amino acids long. Germline values: CDR1 KGHSH, CDR2 LQKENI. The V gene lost 5 bases and the J gene lost 2 bases, with 10 bases spanning the gap. CDR3 nucleotide sequence: TGTGCCAGCTCATCCGACACGGGCAATCAGCCCCAGCATTTT. This codes for CASSSDTGNQPQHF.

V gene TRBV7-9 combines with J gene TRBJ2-5; 13 positions agree with TRBD2. V trimming: 6 bases; J trimming: 3 bases; junction bases outside the gene matches: 4. This CDR3 contains 15 residues. CDR1 and CDR2 from the germline V gene are SEHNR and FQNEAQ (reference sequence). The CDR3 bases are TGTGCCAGCAGACTAGCGGGAGGGCCCGAAGAGACCCAGTACTTC. Translating it yields CASRLAGGPEETQYF.

This clonotype came up many times. This chain joins TRBV2 and TRBJ2-3; 9 bases agree with TRBD1. Germline V CDR1 and CDR2: SNHLY, FYNNEI. Trimming removed 6 bases from V and 0 bases from J; junction bases left unmatched: 7. The CDR3 has 16 residues. CDR3 amino acids: CASSSAGQGSTDTQYF. The CDR3 DNA follows: TGTGCCAGCAGCTCAGCGGGACAGGGTAGCACAGATACGCAGTATTTT.

This chain connects TRBV12-3 or TRBV12-4 to TRBJ2-7; D is unresolved. There are 13 residues in the CDR3. With 5 bases removed from V and 3 bases from J, the gap between germline ends came to 11 bases. CDR3 in amino acids: CASSSDPYYEQYF. In DNA, the CDR3 is TGTGCCAGCAGTAGCGACCCTTACTACGAGCAGTACTTC.

There are many counts of this clonotype. The chain carries TRBV4-1 and TRBJ1-5; 11 nucleotides align to TRBD1. The germline V gene encodes CDR1 MGHRA and CDR2 YSYEKL. The CDR3 is 20 amino acids. J gave up 0 bases and V 5 bases, and 15 bases lay outside the gene matches. CDR3 in amino acids: CASSLLPRTGGRYSNQPQHF. The CDR3 coding sequence is TGCGCCAGCAGCTTACTCCCCAGGACAGGGGGCCGATATAGCAATCAGCCCCAGCATTTT.

This clonotype was observed at least ten times. The chain is built from TRBV11-2 and TRBJ2-7; 8 nucleotides agree with TRBD1. Germline trimming cut 0 bases from V and 2 bases from J; bases unmatched to any gene: 3. Looked up from germline, CDR1 is SGHAT and CDR2 is FQNNGV. The length of the CDR3 is 15 residues. The CDR3 reads CASSLERTGPYEQYF. DNA of the CDR3: TGTGCCAGCAGCTTAGAGAGGACAGGGCCCTACGAGCAGTACTTC.

This clonotype was seen repeatedly, ten times or more. The chain combines TRBV2 with TRBJ2-1; TRBD2 aligns across 15 bases. J was trimmed by 10 bases and V by 4 bases; bases with no gene match: 11. In germline, CDR1 is SNHLY, CDR2 FYNNEI. The CDR3 spans 17 residues. For the CDR3, the DNA is TGTGCCAGCAGTGGTTGGGGGACTAGCGGGAGGCCCTGGGAGCAGTTCTTC. Translation gives CASSGWGTSGRPWEQFF.

V is TRBV9 and J is TRBJ2-1, with 11 bases aligning to TRBD2. This CDR3 has 16 amino acids. Trimming removed 0 bases from V and 9 bases from J; junction bases left unmatched: 8. From germline, CDR1 is SGDLS and CDR2 YYNGEE. The CDR3 coding sequence is TGTGCCAGCAGCGTAGCTGGGCTAGCGGGGGGCGGTGAGCAGTTCTTC. This sequence encodes CASSVAGLAGGGEQFF.

This clonotype was counted many times. This rearrangement joins TRBV20-1 to TRBJ2-3; weak D call: TRBD2 (6 bases). This CDR3 region has 16 residues. Trimming removed 4 bases at V and 2 bases at J, with 19 bases between. Germline V gene data show CDR1 as DFQATT and CDR2 as SNEGSKA (reference sequence). CDR3 DNA sequence: TGCAGTGCTACCGCGGGATCGGGGCGGAACACAGATACGCAGTATTTT. It encodes CSATAGSGRNTDTQYF.

This clonotype came up many times. V is TRBV7-9 and J is TRBJ2-7, with D hard to call. CDR3 length: 15 amino acids. Trimming left V 0 bases short and J 2 bases short, with 11 bases between. Germline CDR1 is SEHNR and CDR2 is FQNEAQ (reference sequence). CDR3 sequence reads: CASSLAGKAPYEQYF. CDR3 nucleotides: TGTGCCAGCAGCTTAGCAGGGAAGGCCCCCTACGAGCAGTACTTC.

The chain employs TRBV28 and TRBJ2-1; TRBD1 is a possible D gene (6 bases). From germline, CDR1 is MDHEN and CDR2 SYDVKM. The CDR3 covers 17 residues. V was clipped by 6 bases and J by 6 bases, with 24 bases between them. CDR3 in DNA: TGTGCCAGCAGCCCCGGGTGGGACAAACTGGCGGGCAATGAGCAGTTCTTC. It encodes CASSPGWDKLAGNEQFF.

This clonotype was found a few times. J is TRBJ1-6 and V is TRBV20-1; D is ambiguous. V lost 6 bases, J lost 5 bases, and 17 bases lay in between. CDR3 length: 15 amino acids. CDR1 and CDR2 (germline): DFQATT, SNEGSKA (reference sequence). The DNA of the CDR3 is TGCAGTGCCGAAGACATTTACGGCGATAATTCACCCCTCCACTTT. It encodes CSAEDIYGDNSPLHF.

In this sample, this clonotype turned up a few times. The chain combines TRBV29-1 with TRBJ2-2; a weak D match, TRBD1 (6 bases). Looked up from germline, CDR1 is SQVTM and CDR2 is ANQGSEA. The V and J ends lost 4 bases and 5 bases respectively, with 14 bases between them. The CDR3 extends over 14 amino acids. The CDR3 region has the DNA TGCAGCGTTGGTTTCCAGGGGAAAACCGGGGAGCTGTTTTTT. Translation: CSVGFQGKTGELFF.

This clonotype was observed at least ten times. The V call is TRBV12-3 or TRBV12-4, the J call TRBJ2-1; 7 nucleotides match TRBD1. V lost 7 bases to trimming and J lost 6 bases; unmatched junction nucleotides: 6. The CDR3 loop spans 13 amino acids. Here the CDR3 DNA reads TGTGCCAGCAAACCGACAGGGATCAATGAGCAGTTCTTC. Amino acids: CASKPTGINEQFF.

As to this clonotype: Since a much larger clone is just one base distant, this may be a read error. The chain is built from TRBV2 and TRBJ2-1; possible D gene TRBD1, 6 bases. This CDR3 contains 16 residues. Per the germline V gene, CDR1 is SNHLY and CDR2 is FYNNEI. The V and J ends lost 2 bases and 10 bases respectively, with 21 bases between them. Here the CDR3 DNA reads TGTGCCAGCAGTGAAAACGTAGGGACAATCTACTACGAGCAGTTCTTC. Translating it yields CASSENVGTIYYEQFF.

CDR3 residues: CATSDSTGHDTQYF. The CDR3 bases are TGTGCCACCAGTGATTCGACGGGACACGATACGCAGTATTTT. The chain combines TRBV24-1 with TRBJ2-3, with D possibly being TRBD1 (6 bases). In germline, CDR1 is KGHDR, CDR2 SFDVKD. This CDR3 has 14 residues. The germline V and J ends were trimmed by 2 bases and 6 bases, with 11 bases remaining between them.

This clonotype was counted ten times or more. The V and J genes are TRBV20-1 and TRBJ1-2, with unresolved D. V lost 1 base to trimming and J lost 3 bases, with 3 bases between them. Germline V CDR1 and CDR2: DFQATT, SNEGSKA (reference sequence). This CDR3 comprises 11 residues. The CDR3 DNA is TGCAGTGCTAGAGGAGACTATGGCTACACCTTC. The encoded protein is CSARGDYGYTF.

This clonotype has a count of ten or more. The V gene is TRBV28, the J gene TRBJ2-3, with 9 bases lining up with TRBD2. CDR3 length equals 13 residues. With 5 bases clipped from V and 6 bases from J, the junction kept 3 bases outside the gene matches. Germline assignment: CDR1 MDHEN and CDR2 SYDVKM. The CDR3 coding sequence is TGTGCCAGCAGTAGACTAGCGGTCGATACGCAGTATTTT. Translating it yields CASSRLAVDTQYF.

The gene calls are TRBV28 and TRBJ2-2; 8 nucleotides line up with TRBD2. There are 17 residues in the CDR3. Trimming cost V 5 bases and J 4 bases; bases outside gene matches: 12. Germline CDR1 is MDHEN and CDR2 is SYDVKM. DNA of the CDR3: TGTGCCAGCAGTCCCCCCCTCGGGGGGGGAATCACCGGGGAGCTGTTTTTT. This gives the protein CASSPPLGGGITGELFF.

This clonotype was recorded many times. This rearrangement joins TRBV25-1 to TRBJ1-1; 9 nucleotides agree with TRBD1. The length of the CDR3 is 15 residues. Per the germline V gene, CDR1 is MGHDK and CDR2 is SYGVNS. The V and J ends lost 4 bases and 5 bases, in that order; junction bases with no gene match: 8. The CDR3 region is CASSVAGTGHTEAFF. The CDR3 nucleotides are TGTGCCAGCAGTGTGGCCGGGACAGGGCATACTGAAGCTTTCTTT. Together with reference TRBV25-1 and TRBJ1-1, the CDR3 gives the full variable domain: EADIYQTPRYLVIGTGKKITLECSQTMGHDKMYWYQQDPGMELHLIHYSYGVNSTEKGDLSSESTVSRIRTEHFPLTLESARPSHTSQYLCASSVAGTGHTEAFFGQGTRLTVV.

There are many counts of this clonotype. The chain recombines TRBV11-1 with TRBJ2-1, with 10 bases identical to TRBD1. CDR1 SGHAT and CDR2 FQDESV come from the germline V gene (reference sequence). V lost 5 bases and J lost 6; bases outside the gene matches: 7. The CDR3 is 15 amino acids. The CDR3 DNA reads TGTGCCAGCAGCGGCGGGACAGGGGACCCCAATGAGCAGTTCTTC. As protein: CASSGGTGDPNEQFF. The whole variable domain, remainder taken from reference TRBV11-1 and TRBJ2-1, is EAEVAQSPRYKITEKSQAVAFWCDPISGHATLYWYRQILGQGPELLVQFQDESVVDDSQLPKDRFSAERLKGVDSTLKIQPAELGDSAMYLCASSGGTGDPNEQFFGPGTRLTVL.

There are many counts of this clonotype. The chain employs TRBV4-1 and TRBJ1-5, with 8 bases aligning to TRBD1. The CDR3 covers 14 residues. Germline V gives CDR1 MGHRA, CDR2 YSYEKL. With V trimmed by 0 bases and J by 6 bases, 1 base remained unmatched. CDR3 DNA: TGCGCCAGCAGCCAAGACAGGGGGCCTCAGCCCCAGCATTTT. It specifies CASSQDRGPQPQHF.

The rearrangement links TRBV4-1 to TRBJ2-7, with 9 bases identical to TRBD2. Germline trimming cut 0 bases from V and 7 bases from J; bases unmatched to any gene: 4. Germline V lookup: CDR1 MGHRA, CDR2 YSYEKL. The CDR3 consists of 14 residues. CDR3 protein: CASSQDAAGGEQYF. The CDR3 DNA follows: TGCGCCAGCAGCCAAGACGCAGCGGGAGGTGAGCAGTACTTC.

The chain combines TRBV5-5 with TRBJ1-5; D is perhaps TRBD1 (6 bases). Trimming shortened V by 4 bases and J by 7 bases, and 12 bases separated the two germline ends. This CDR3 is built from 13 residues. CDR1 is SGHKS, CDR2 YYEKEE, per germline (reference sequence). CDR3 bases: TGTGCCAGCAGCCTTGGGACACACCAGCCCCAGCATTTT. Amino acids: CASSLGTHQPQHF.